A selection of T cell receptor beta chains follows, all from one sample in a study of STAT5B mutations in CD4+ large granular lymphocyte leukemia. Profiled with immunoSEQ multiplex PCR; TCRdb holds only in-frame clones, not every one. The profile shows roughly 21,000 clones, 60% to 80% of them singletons. Sequenced: CD4+ T cells from blood buffy coats. All receptors derive from a human donor in good health. Both conserved end residues are part of each CDR3. Each record gives: CDR3 protein, V gene.

CDR3: CASSLRDSEGSGANVLTF
V: TRBV23-1

CDR3: CASSPQGKYQETQYF
V: TRBV11-2

CDR3: CASSTRVTDGYTF
V: TRBV18

CDR3: CASRSGQSNQPQHF
V: TRBV6-1

CDR3: CASSKGLNTGELFF
V: TRBV19

CDR3: CASTYTGTSFREQYF
V: TRBV28

CDR3: CAWKGQGLGGAAFF
V: TRBV30

CDR3: CASSRESSYEQYF
V: TRBV6-5

CDR3: CASSSGTGRNIQYF
V: TRBV5-1

CDR3: CASSYAGQGAYEQYF
V: TRBV6-5

CDR3: CASSWSGTSATGELFF
V: TRBV5-1

CDR3: CASSKDGAGKATTQYF
V: TRBV5-4

CDR3: CASGNSYEQYF
V: TRBV6-6

CDR3: CASSSSSRTTFSYEQYF
V: TRBV7-8

CDR3: CASSNTGQTNEKLFF
V: TRBV6-6